A selection of T cell receptor beta chains follows, all from one sample in a study of persistence of HIV-infected CD4 T cells. Their antigen targets remain unknown. Produced via immunoSEQ multiplex PCR; TCRdb's table is partial and in-frame only. The data contain about 40,000 clones, around 82% of them singletons. The input for sequencing was CD4+ T cells sorted from PBMCs after roughly 18-hour stimulation, taken from a patient who received antiretroviral therapy. The source of these receptors is an adult man with HIV who was CMV-seropositive. Each CDR3 is given without its conserved first and last residue. A D gene is named only where the DNA matches it firmly.

V gene | D gene | CDR3 length | CDR3 protein
TRBV11-1 | TRBD2 | 13 | ASSLWTSGSYEQY
TRBV27 | TRBD1 | 13 | ASSLRTGGYNEQF
TRBV4-2 | . | 15 | ASSQGLVGNSYNEQF
TRBV29-1 | TRBD2 | 13 | SVPGTSGFFETQY
TRBV7-9 | . | 12 | ASSSPTEHYGYT
TRBV15 | . | 11 | ATSRETHNEQF
TRBV27 | . | 13 | ASRLWGSTNEKLF
TRBV28 | . | 13 | ASSLSSGDHSPLH
TRBV7-2 | . | 12 | ASSPGQLYNEQF
TRBV11-2 | . | 11 | ASSLDSNQPQH
TRBV6-5 | . | 12 | ASSPQRLNTEAF